One and the same sample provided the 3 T cell receptor beta chains below, sequenced in a study of blood T cell repertoires in COVID-19. Assay: immunoSEQ multiplex PCR; the TCRdb copy retains only in-frame clones and omits some. This table holds approximately 200,000 clones, approximately 83% found once. Sequencing was carried out using peripheral blood. These receptor sequences come from a woman in her sixties with acute or convalescent COVID-19.

Points on this clone: Given a much more abundant clone one base away, this may be a read error. The chain combines TRBV12-3 or TRBV12-4 with TRBJ1-1, with 10 bases that match TRBD1. The trim removed 7 bases at V and 4 bases at J, leaving 3 bases unmatched. The CDR3 covers 13 residues. The CDR3: CASTRTGGTEAFF. As DNA, the CDR3 is TGTGCCAGCACCAGGACAGGGGGCACTGAAGCTTTCTTT.

The chain combines TRBV5-4 with TRBJ2-1; D gene unclear. The CDR3 loop spans 14 amino acids. Germline CDR1 reads SGHNT; CDR2 reads YYREEE (reference sequence). Trimming took 4 bases from V and 0 from J, leaving 8 bases between them. The CDR3 DNA reads TGTGCCAGCAGCCGTCGGAGCTCCTACAATGAGCAGTTCTTC. This sequence encodes CASSRRSSYNEQFF.

The chain combines TRBV6-2 or TRBV6-3 with TRBJ1-6; weak D call: TRBD1 (6 bases). Trimming took off 4 bases at V and 1 base at J, with 11 bases between the two ends. The CDR3 is made up of 16 amino acids. Per germline, CDR1 MNHEY and CDR2 SVGEGT. CDR3 DNA sequence: TGTGCCAGCAGTTGGGGCAGGGGATCCTATAATTCACCCCTCCACTTT. Amino acids: CASSWGRGSYNSPLHF.